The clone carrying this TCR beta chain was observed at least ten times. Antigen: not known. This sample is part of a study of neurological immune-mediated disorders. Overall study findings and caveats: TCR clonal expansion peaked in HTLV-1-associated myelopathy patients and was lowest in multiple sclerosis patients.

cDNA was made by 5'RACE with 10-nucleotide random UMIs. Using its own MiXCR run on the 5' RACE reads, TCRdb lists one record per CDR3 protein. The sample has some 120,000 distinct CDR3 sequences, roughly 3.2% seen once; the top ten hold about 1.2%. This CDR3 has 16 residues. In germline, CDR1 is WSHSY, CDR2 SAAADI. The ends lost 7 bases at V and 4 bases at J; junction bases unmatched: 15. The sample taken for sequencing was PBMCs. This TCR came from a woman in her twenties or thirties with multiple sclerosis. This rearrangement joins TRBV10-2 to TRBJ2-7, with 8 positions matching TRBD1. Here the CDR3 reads CASTEPRGRLGYEQYF. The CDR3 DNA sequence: TGCGCCAGCACCGAGCCCAGGGGGCGACTTGGTTACGAGCAGTACTTC.